The 18 T cell receptor beta chains below come from one sample, sequenced in a study of beta chain features in type 1 diabetes. Reverse transcribing all isolated RNA meant expressed TCRB transcripts were sequenced. Some clones are missing from TCRdb's copy, which holds only in-frame ones; the method was immunoSEQ multiplex PCR. Among 150,000 or so clones, about 44% were seen once, and the ten largest hold 0.4% to 0.5%. The sample consisted of Tregs from blood. Every receptor here comes from a man between 18 and 29 years old in good health.

The J gene is TRBJ1-5, the V gene TRBV6-1; possibly TRBD1 for D (6 bases). Trimming pared 6 bases from V and 7 bases from J, leaving 19 bases between. Per the germline V gene, CDR1 is MNHNS and CDR2 is SASEGT. The CDR3 extends over 15 amino acids. Here the CDR3 reads CASSLIQGRRQPQHF. The CDR3 DNA reads TGTGCCAGCAGCCTTATACAGGGAAGGAGACAGCCCCAGCATTTT.

Only a few counts were recorded for this clone. This chain connects TRBV7-8 to TRBJ2-1; D ambiguous. Trimming removed 8 bases at V and 9 bases at J, with 20 bases between. This CDR3 is 14 amino acids long. Germline V gene sequence: CDR1 SGHVS, CDR2 FQNEAQ. The CDR3 DNA reads TGTGCCAGCCGCGTTCTTTCCTATACCACTGAGCAGTTCTTC. Translation gives CASRVLSYTTEQFF.

The sample holds one count of this clone. The rearrangement uses TRBV4-3 and TRBJ2-7; D remains ambiguous. In germline, CDR1 is LGHNA, CDR2 YSLEER. V lost 4 bases to trimming and J lost 2 bases, with 12 bases between them. The CDR3 runs 14 residues. The CDR3 nucleotides are TGCGCCAGCAGCCCCCGGGTGGGTCCCTACGAGCAGTACTTC. Amino acids: CASSPRVGPYEQYF.

This clone was counted between two and nine times. V and J are TRBV19 and TRBJ2-1, with D perhaps matching TRBD1 (5 bases). CDR1 and CDR2 (germline): LNHDA, SQIVND (reference sequence). V was cut by 3 bases and J by 2 bases, with 8 bases left in between. The CDR3 covers 14 residues. The CDR3 loop reads CASSIVRAYNEQFF. CDR3 nucleotide sequence: TGTGCCAGTAGTATCGTCAGGGCCTACAATGAGCAGTTCTTC.

This clone was observed a few times. V gene TRBV7-2 combines with J gene TRBJ2-3, with D perhaps matching TRBD2 (6 bases). The germline CDR1 and CDR2 sequences are SGHTA and FQGNSA. The germline V and J ends were trimmed by 2 bases and 2 bases, with 8 bases remaining between them. The CDR3 is 14 residues long. CDR3 nucleotides: TGTGCCAGCAGCTTACGGGGGTTCACAGATACGCAGTATTTT. Translation gives CASSLRGFTDTQYF.

Details on this clone: Other DNA sequences from this sample encode an identical CDR3 as well. The rearrangement uses TRBV15 and TRBJ2-7, with a possible D match to TRBD1 (6 bases). Germline V gene sequence: CDR1 LNHNV, CDR2 YYDKDF (reference sequence). The CDR3 has 13 residues. Trimming removed 0 bases from V and 3 bases from J, with 6 bases in between. For the CDR3, the DNA is TGTGCCACCAGCAGAGACAGGGGCTACGAGCAGTACTTC. Translating it yields CATSRDRGYEQYF.

The V gene is TRBV6-6, the J gene TRBJ2-1, with 8 positions matching TRBD1. CDR3 length equals 13 residues. Germline V gene lookup returns CDR1 MNHNY and CDR2 SVGAGI (reference sequence). J was trimmed by 10 bases and V by 5 bases; bases with no gene match: 7. CDR3 nucleotides: TGTGCCAGCAGTCTGGACAGGGTAAGAGAGCAGTTCTTC. It is translated as CASSLDRVREQFF.

The chain recombines TRBV28 with TRBJ2-3; weak D call: TRBD2 (5 bases). The germline V gene encodes CDR1 MDHEN and CDR2 SYDVKM. V lost 4 bases, J lost 6 bases, and 20 bases lay in between. The CDR3 runs to 16 residues. DNA for the CDR3: TGTGCCAGCAGTTCCTTAGGCCTCGAAGAGGGCGATACGCAGTATTTT. Its translation is CASSSLGLEEGDTQYF.

V usage is TRBV6-1 and J usage is TRBJ1-2, with 12 bases lining up with TRBD1. V was pared by 1 base and J by 7 bases, with 13 bases of the junction left unmatched. CDR3 length: 18 amino acids. The germline CDR1 and CDR2 sequences are MNHNS and SASEGT. Here the CDR3 DNA reads TGTGCCAGCAGTGAAGGAGGAGGGGACAGGGGGCGCGGCGCTGGCTACACCTTC. This sequence encodes CASSEGGGDRGRGAGYTF.

In this sample, this clone turned up a few times. The rearrangement uses TRBV25-1 and TRBJ2-7; 11 bases agree with TRBD2. V dropped 2 bases and J dropped 4; count of bases not matched to a gene: 1. Germline CDR1 reads MGHDK; CDR2 reads SYGVNS. The CDR3 is made up of 14 amino acids. In DNA form, the CDR3 reads TGTGCCAGCAGTGAACTAGCGGGGGGATACGAGCAGTACTTC. It translates to CASSELAGGYEQYF.

This chain joins TRBV7-2 and TRBJ2-7, with 10 positions matching TRBD2. There are 15 residues in the CDR3. Germline CDR1 is SGHTA and CDR2 is FQGNSA. V lost 1 base, J lost 6 bases, and 6 bases stayed unmatched. CDR3 region: CASSLVASGRVEQYF. DNA for the CDR3: TGTGCCAGCAGCTTAGTGGCTAGCGGGAGAGTCGAGCAGTACTTC.

The chain links TRBV7-2 to TRBJ1-2, with TRBD1 matching over 8 bases. Germline V CDR1 and CDR2: SGHTA, FQGNSA. This CDR3 comprises 14 residues. The V gene end was trimmed by 5 bases and the J gene end by 7 bases; junction bases not matched to a gene: 9. The CDR3 DNA sequence: TGTGCCAGCAGCCCTGGACAGGGTTTGAGTGGCTACACCTTC. Amino acid sequence: CASSPGQGLSGYTF.

The chain is built from TRBV7-2 and TRBJ1-1, with D possibly matching TRBD1 (5 bases). There are 12 residues in the CDR3. Germline lookup yields CDR1 SGHTA and CDR2 FQGNSA. V shed 3 bases and J shed 7 bases, with 9 bases lying between them. Written as DNA, the CDR3 is TGTGCCAGCAGCTTTGACAGCCTTGAAGCTTTCTTT. Its protein is CASSFDSLEAFF.

The gene calls are TRBV5-1 and TRBJ2-7; 9 bases match TRBD1. With 2 bases clipped from V and 7 bases from J, the junction kept 10 bases outside the gene matches. Germline V gene sequence: CDR1 SGHRS, CDR2 YFSETQ. The CDR3 sequence is 15 residues long. CDR3 in amino acids: CASSFGTGSFGEQYF. The CDR3 DNA follows: TGCGCCAGCAGCTTCGGGACAGGGTCCTTTGGGGAGCAGTACTTC.

The chain carries TRBV7-9 and TRBJ2-5; D unresolved. The J call is uncertain, as TRBJ2-7 better fits the DNA end. This CDR3 is 15 amino acids long. Germline V gene sequence: CDR1 SEHNR, CDR2 FQNEAQ (reference sequence). The CDR3 sequence is CASSLDVIGYYEQYF. CDR3 nucleotides: TGTGCCAGCAGCTTAGACGTGATCGGGTACTACGAGCAGTACTTC.

Only a few counts were recorded for this clone. The rearrangement joins TRBV6-5 to TRBJ2-3, with D possibly TRBD2 on 6 matching bases. Germline assignment: CDR1 MNHEY and CDR2 SVGAGI. Between the trimmed V and J ends, which lost 2 bases and 0 bases, there was a span of 9 bases. This CDR3 spans 15 amino acids. CDR3 DNA: TGTGCCAGCAGTTACGGGGGGATTAGCACAGATACGCAGTATTTT. It is translated as CASSYGGISTDTQYF.

This clone has just a few counts. The chain recombines TRBV18 with TRBJ2-2; D not resolved. In germline, CDR1 is KGHSH, CDR2 LQKENI. This CDR3 comprises 14 residues. Trimming shortened V by 1 base and J by 3 bases, and 6 bases separated the two germline ends. CDR3 coding DNA: TGTGCCAGCTCACCACGGGCCCACACCGGGGAGCTGTTTTTT. Translated, it gives CASSPRAHTGELFF.

The chain carries TRBV11-2 and TRBJ2-1; maybe TRBD2 (6 bases). The V end was cut by 5 bases, the J end by 1 base, with 15 bases between. The CDR3 runs to 16 residues. Germline V gene sequence: CDR1 SGHAT, CDR2 FQNNGV. This CDR3 is CASSQGGRVSYNEQFF. Written as DNA, the CDR3 is TGTGCCAGCAGCCAGGGAGGTAGAGTATCCTACAATGAGCAGTTCTTC.